Here is one T cell receptor beta chain with its context. What it binds is unknown. This record comes from a study of STAT5B mutations in CD4+ large granular lymphocyte leukemia. Across the study: Healthy donors showed HLA-associated enrichment of the CDR3 'QG' motif. Broader study findings: Patient CD4-sorted repertoires looked more clonal than healthy CD4+ repertoires, even without putative leukemic clones.

The CDR3 totals 15 residues. The V segment lost 1 base and the J segment 5 bases; nucleotides outside the gene matches: 5. Germline V lookup: CDR1 LGHNA, CDR2 YSLEER. Sequencing was at survey level. Profiling relied on immunoSEQ multiplex PCR, and the TCRdb table lists in-frame clones only, not all of them. The sample lists about 35,000 clones, about two thirds occurring once. Material for sequencing was CD4+ T cells from blood buffy coats. This rearrangement joins TRBV4-3 to TRBJ1-5, with 7 bases identical to TRBD1. This TCR was recovered from a human donor in good health. The CDR3 spells CASSQGPTGYQPQHF. The CDR3 bases are TGCGCCAGCAGCCAAGGCCCGACAGGGTATCAGCCCCAGCATTTT.